These T cell receptor beta chains were read from a single sample in a study of somatic mutations in cytotoxic T cells in rheumatoid arthritis. This table comes from immunoSEQ multiplex PCR, and its TCRdb copy is limited to in-frame clones, with some not included. Of about 20,000 clones in the sample, approximately 87% are singletons; the top ten hold around 14%. The specimen was CD8+ T cells sorted from blood. These receptors all stem from a man in his forties or fifties in good health. CDR3s include the opening cysteine and the closing phenylalanine or tryptophan. A D gene is named only where the DNA matches it firmly. The listing skips clone size in some rows; elsewhere it reads once, few, many or a size class.

-,TRBV29-1,TRBJ2-7,-,TGCAGCGTTGAAGGGTCAGCTGGCGACGAGCAGTACTTC,CSVEGSAGDEQYF
-,TRBV11-2,TRBJ2-7,TRBD2,TGTGCCAGCAGCCCCTCCCTTGGCGGGAGTATGTACGAGCAGTACTTC,CASSPSLGGSMYEQYF
-,TRBV19,TRBJ1-5,-,TGTGCCAGTAGTATAGAACAGGTTCTGTATCAGCCCCAGCATTTT,CASSIEQVLYQPQHF
-,TRBV5-4,TRBJ2-1,-,TGTGCCAGCAGCGAGGTCGCCTACAATGAGCAGTTCTTC,CASSEVAYNEQFF
-,TRBV27,TRBJ2-3,-,TGTGCCAGCAGTTTGACTGTAGAGAGCACAGATACGCAGTATTTT,CASSLTVESTDTQYF
-,TRBV27,TRBJ2-1,-,TGTGCCGGCAGTTTAGGGGCTAGCGCTTACAATGAGCAGTTCTTC,CAGSLGASAYNEQFF
-,TRBV7-9,TRBJ2-7,TRBD2,TGTGCCAGCAGCGTCCCCCGGGACTACCATACCTACGAGCAGTACTTC,CASSVPRDYHTYEQYF
-,TRBV28,TRBJ2-5,TRBD1,TGTGCCAGCAGTACACACTCCAGGACAGGGAGCCAAGAGACCCAGTACTTC,CASSTHSRTGSQETQYF
-,TRBV6-5,TRBJ2-7,TRBD2,TGTGCCAGCAGTTACTCAGGACTAGACTACGAGCAGTACTTC,CASSYSGLDYEQYF
-,TRBV19,TRBJ1-4,-,TGTGCCAGTAGTATAGAGGAAGGGGGGGCCGGAGGAACTAATGAAAAACTGTTTTTT,CASSIEEGGAGGTNEKLFF
-,TRBV19,TRBJ2-1,TRBD1,TGTGCCAGTAGTAGGGGCAGGGGGCCCTACAATGAGCAGTTCTTC,CASSRGRGPYNEQFF
once,TRBV27,TRBJ1-5,-,TGTGCCAGCAGTTTAAGGGTTGGCAATCAGCCCCAGCATTTT,CASSLRVGNQPQHF
-,TRBV30,TRBJ2-3,-,TGTGCCTGGAGTTCTAATCTAGAGATCGGGGATACGCAGTATTTT,CAWSSNLEIGDTQYF
few,TRBV5-4,TRBJ2-7,TRBD2,TGTGCCAGCAGCTTAAGCGGGAGTGGGAGCGAGCAGTACTTC,CASSLSGSGSEQYF
-,TRBV4-3,TRBJ1-4,-,TGCGCCAGCAGCCAGGCGGACAGCCCCATGGAAAAACTGTTTTTT,CASSQADSPMEKLFF
-,TRBV5-6,TRBJ2-1,TRBD1,TGTGCCAGCAGCTTACACAGGGGGGAAACCTACAATGAGCAGTTCTTC,CASSLHRGETYNEQFF